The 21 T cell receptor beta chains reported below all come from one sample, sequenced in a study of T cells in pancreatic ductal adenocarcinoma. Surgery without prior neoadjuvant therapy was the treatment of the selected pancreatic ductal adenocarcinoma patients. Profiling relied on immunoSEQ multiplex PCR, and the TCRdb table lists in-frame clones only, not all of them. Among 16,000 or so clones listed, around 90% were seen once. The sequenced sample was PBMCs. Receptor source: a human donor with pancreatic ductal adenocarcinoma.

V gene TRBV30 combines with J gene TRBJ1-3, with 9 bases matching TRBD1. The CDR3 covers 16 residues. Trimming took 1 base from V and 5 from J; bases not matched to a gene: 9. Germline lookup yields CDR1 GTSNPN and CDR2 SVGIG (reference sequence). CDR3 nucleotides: TGTGCCTGGAGTGGTCCGGACAGGGGAAACCGAAACACCATATATTTT. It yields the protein CAWSGPDRGNRNTIYF.

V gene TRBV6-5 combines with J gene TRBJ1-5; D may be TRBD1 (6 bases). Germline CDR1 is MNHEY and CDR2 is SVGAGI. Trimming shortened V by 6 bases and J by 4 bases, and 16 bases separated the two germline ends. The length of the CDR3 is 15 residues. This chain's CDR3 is CASRRLQGSNQPQHF. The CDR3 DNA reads TGTGCCAGCAGACGCTTACAGGGATCAAATCAGCCCCAGCATTTT.

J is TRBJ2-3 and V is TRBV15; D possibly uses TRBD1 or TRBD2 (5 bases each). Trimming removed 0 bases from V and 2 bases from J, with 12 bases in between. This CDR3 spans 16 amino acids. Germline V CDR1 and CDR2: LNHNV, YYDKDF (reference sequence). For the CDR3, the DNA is TGTGCCACCAGCAGAGATTCCGGGGCCCTCACAGATACGCAGTATTTT. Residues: CATSRDSGALTDTQYF.

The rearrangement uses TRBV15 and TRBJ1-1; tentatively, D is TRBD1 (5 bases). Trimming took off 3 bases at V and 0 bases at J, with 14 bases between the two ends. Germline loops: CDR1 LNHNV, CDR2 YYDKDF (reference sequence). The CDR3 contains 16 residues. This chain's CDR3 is CATSRGFRGMNTEAFF. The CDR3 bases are TGTGCCACCAGCAGGGGGTTTAGGGGTATGAACACTGAAGCTTTCTTT.

CDR3 residues: CASSLAVTGGFLGNQPQHF. The CDR3 DNA is TGTGCCAGCAGCTTAGCGGTAACAGGGGGCTTTTTGGGCAATCAGCCCCAGCATTTT. V gene TRBV7-2 combines with J gene TRBJ1-5; 9 bases line up with TRBD1. The CDR3 loop spans 19 amino acids. V was pared by 0 bases and J by 2 bases, with 11 bases of the junction left unmatched. Germline V gives CDR1 SGHTA, CDR2 FQGNSA.

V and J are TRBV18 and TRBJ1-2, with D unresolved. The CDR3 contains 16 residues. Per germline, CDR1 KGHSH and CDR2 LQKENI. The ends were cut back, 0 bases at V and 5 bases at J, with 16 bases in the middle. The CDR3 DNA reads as TGTGCCAGCTCACCACCGATTAGTTTATTTCTTTATGGCTACACCTTC. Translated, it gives CASSPPISLFLYGYTF.

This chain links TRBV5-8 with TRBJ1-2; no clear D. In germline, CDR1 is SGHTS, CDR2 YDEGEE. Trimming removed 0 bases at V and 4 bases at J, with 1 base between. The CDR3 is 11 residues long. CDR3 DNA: TGTGCCAGCAGCTTGGGCTATGGCTACACCTTC. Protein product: CASSLGYGYTF.

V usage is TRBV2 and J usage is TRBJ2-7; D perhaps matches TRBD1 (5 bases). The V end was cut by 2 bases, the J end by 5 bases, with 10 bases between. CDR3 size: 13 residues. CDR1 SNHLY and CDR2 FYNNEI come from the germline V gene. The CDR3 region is CASSEQGFNEQYF. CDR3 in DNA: TGTGCCAGCAGTGAACAGGGTTTCAACGAGCAGTACTTC.

This CDR3 is CASSQVRGMDAGELFF. CDR3 nucleotide sequence: TGCGCCAGCAGCCAAGTACGCGGGATGGACGCCGGGGAGCTGTTTTTT. This sequence joins TRBV4-3 and TRBJ2-2, with TRBD2 as a possible D gene (6 bases). Germline CDR1 and CDR2: LGHNA and YSLEER. The CDR3 has 16 residues. The V end was cut by 1 base, the J end by 6 bases, with 15 bases between.

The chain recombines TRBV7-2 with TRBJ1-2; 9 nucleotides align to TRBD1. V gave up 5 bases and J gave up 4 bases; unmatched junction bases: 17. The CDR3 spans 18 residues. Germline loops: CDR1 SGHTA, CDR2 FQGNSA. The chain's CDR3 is CASSQAPYRGRGRYGYTF. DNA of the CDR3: TGTGCCAGCAGCCAGGCCCCCTACAGGGGGCGCGGACGCTATGGCTACACCTTC.

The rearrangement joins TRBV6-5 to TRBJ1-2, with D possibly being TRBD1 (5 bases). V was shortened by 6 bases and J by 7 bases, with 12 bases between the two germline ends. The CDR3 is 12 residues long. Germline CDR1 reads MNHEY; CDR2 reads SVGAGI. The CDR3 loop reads CASSPLRGGYTF. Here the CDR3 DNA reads TGTGCCAGCAGCCCCCTAAGGGGTGGCTACACCTTC.

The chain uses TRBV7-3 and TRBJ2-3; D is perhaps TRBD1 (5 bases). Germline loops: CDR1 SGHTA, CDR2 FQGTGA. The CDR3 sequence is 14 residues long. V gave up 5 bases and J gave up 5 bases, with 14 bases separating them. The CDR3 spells CASSPTVQGDTQYF. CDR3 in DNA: TGTGCCAGCAGCCCCACCGTCCAGGGAGATACGCAGTATTTT. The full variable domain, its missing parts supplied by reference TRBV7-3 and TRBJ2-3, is GAGVSQTPSNKVTEKGKYVELRCDPISGHTALYWYRQSLGQGPEFLIYFQGTGAADDSGLPNDRFFAVRPEGSVSTLKIQRTERGDSAVYLCASSPTVQGDTQYFGPGTRLTVL.

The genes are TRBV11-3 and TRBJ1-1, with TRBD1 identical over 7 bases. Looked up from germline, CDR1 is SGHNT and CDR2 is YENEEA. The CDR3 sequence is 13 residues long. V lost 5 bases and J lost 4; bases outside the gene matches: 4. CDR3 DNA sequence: TGTGCCAGCAGCCGAGGGGGCGGCACTGAAGCTTTCTTT. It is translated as CASSRGGGTEAFF. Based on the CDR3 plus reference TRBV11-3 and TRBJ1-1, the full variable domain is EAGVVQSPRYKIIEKKQPVAFWCNPISGHNTLYWYLQNLGQGPELLIRYENEEAVDDSQLPKDRFSAERLKGVDSTLKIQPAELGDSAVYLCASSRGGGTEAFFGQGTRLTVV.

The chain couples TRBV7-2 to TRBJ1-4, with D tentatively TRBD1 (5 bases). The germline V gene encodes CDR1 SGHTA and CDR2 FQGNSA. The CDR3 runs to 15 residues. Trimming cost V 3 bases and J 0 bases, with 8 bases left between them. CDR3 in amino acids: CASSFRGATNEKLFF. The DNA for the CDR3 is TGTGCCAGCAGCTTCCGGGGCGCAACTAATGAAAAACTGTTTTTT.

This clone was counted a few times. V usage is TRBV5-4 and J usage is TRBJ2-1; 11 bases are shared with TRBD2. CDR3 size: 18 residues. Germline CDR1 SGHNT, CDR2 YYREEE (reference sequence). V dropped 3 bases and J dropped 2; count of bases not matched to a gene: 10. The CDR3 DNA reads TGTGCCAGCAGCTCCGGAGTGGTAGCGGGAGGGCCCTACAATGAGCAGTTCTTC. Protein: CASSSGVVAGGPYNEQFF.

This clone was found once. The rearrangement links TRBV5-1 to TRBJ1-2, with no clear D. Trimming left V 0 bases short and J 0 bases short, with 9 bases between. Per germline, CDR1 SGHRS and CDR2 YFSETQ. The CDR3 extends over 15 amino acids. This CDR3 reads CASSLAVGANYGYTF. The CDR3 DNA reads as TGCGCCAGCAGCTTGGCTGTGGGAGCTAACTATGGCTACACCTTC.

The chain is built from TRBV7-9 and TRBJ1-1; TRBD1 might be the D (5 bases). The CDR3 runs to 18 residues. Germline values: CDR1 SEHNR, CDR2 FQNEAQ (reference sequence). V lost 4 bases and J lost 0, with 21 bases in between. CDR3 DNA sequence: TGTGCCAGCAGCTCCACGTCCGGGACGGATTTAATGAACACTGAAGCTTTCTTT. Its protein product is CASSSTSGTDLMNTEAFF.

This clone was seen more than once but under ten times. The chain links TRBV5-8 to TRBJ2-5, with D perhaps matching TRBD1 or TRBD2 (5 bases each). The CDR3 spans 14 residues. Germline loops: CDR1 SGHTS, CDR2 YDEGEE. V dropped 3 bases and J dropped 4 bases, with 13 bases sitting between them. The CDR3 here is CASSSGTSIETQYF. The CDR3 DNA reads TGTGCCAGCAGCTCCGGGACCTCGATAGAGACCCAGTACTTC. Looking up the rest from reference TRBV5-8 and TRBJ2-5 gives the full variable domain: EAGVTQSPTHLIKTRGQQATLRCSPISGHTSVYWYQQALGLGLQFLLWYDEGEERNRGNFPPRFSGRQFPNYSSELNVNALELEDSALYLCASSSGTSIETQYFGPGTRLLVL.

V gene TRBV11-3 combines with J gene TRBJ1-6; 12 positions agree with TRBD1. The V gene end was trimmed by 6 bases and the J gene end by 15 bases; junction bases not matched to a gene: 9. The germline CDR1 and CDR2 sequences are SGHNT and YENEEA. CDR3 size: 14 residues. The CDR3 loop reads CASRPGTGGLHLHF. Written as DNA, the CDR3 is TGTGCCAGCAGACCCGGGACAGGGGGCTTGCACCTCCACTTT. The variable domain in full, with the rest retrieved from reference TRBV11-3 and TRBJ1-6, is EAGVVQSPRYKIIEKKQPVAFWCNPISGHNTLYWYLQNLGQGPELLIRYENEEAVDDSQLPKDRFSAERLKGVDSTLKIQPAELGDSAVYLCASRPGTGGLHLHFGNGTRLTVT.

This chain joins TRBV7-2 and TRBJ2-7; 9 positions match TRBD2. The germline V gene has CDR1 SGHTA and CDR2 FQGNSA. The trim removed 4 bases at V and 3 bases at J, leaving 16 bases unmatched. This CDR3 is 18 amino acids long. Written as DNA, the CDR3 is TGTGCCAGCAGCTCCTCACTAATCTTTGGCGGGAGGGTCTACGAGCAGTACTTC. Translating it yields CASSSSLIFGGRVYEQYF. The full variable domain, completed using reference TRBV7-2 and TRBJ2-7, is GAGVSQSPSNKVTEKGKDVELRCDPISGHTALYWYRQSLGQGLEFLIYFQGNSAPDKSGLPSDRFSAERTGGSVSTLTIQRTQQEDSAVYLCASSSSLIFGGRVYEQYFGPGTRLTVT.

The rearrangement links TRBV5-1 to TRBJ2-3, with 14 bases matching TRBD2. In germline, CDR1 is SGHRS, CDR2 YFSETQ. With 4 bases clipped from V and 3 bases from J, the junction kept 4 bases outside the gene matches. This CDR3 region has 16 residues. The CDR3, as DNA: TGCGCCAGCAGCGAGGGACTAGCGGGAGTTACAGATACGCAGTATTTT. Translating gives CASSEGLAGVTDTQYF.